The source of this TCR beta chain is a study of response to subunit inactivated influenza vaccine. The CDR3 length is 14 residues. V lost 6 bases, J lost 4 bases, and 7 bases stayed unmatched. The sample holds many counts of this clonotype. Its target is unknown. Study-wide findings and caveats: There was a suggestion from the authors that each seasonal influenza vaccination recruits few new T cells.

TCRdb used MiXCR to reprocess the RT-PCR reads, holding one entry per CDR3 protein. The repertoire consists of hundreds of thousands of distinct CDR3 sequences, with approximately 12% occurring once and the leading ten covering roughly 10%. V gene TRBV12-3 or TRBV12-4 combines with J gene TRBJ1-1; 8 bases agree with TRBD1. The source of this sequence is a man aged 45-60 years who received an inactivated influenza vaccine. Here the sequenced sample was PBMCs from blood, taken on the day of vaccination. The CDR3 DNA reads TGTGCCAGCAGCCCAGGGGGCATGGTCACTGAAGCTTTCTTT. Translating gives CASSPGGMVTEAFF.